The following is a T cell receptor (beta chain) sequence with its context. TCRdb keeps only in-frame clones here, not all; method: immunoSEQ multiplex PCR. Among around 180,000 clones listed, 90% to 95% were seen once. This CDR3 is built from 15 residues. Germline loops: CDR1 SGHTA, CDR2 FQGNSA. The V end lost 5 bases, the J end lost 7 bases, and 15 bases lay between the germline ends. The data were taken from a study of control samples from healthy donors and cancer patients. The receptor's source is a woman under 30 in good health. Material: blood. The chain combines TRBV7-2 with TRBJ1-6, with D possibly matching TRBD1 (6 bases). CDR3: CASSHSPGQNSPLHF. The CDR3 nucleotides are TGTGCCAGCAGCCACAGCCCGGGACAAAATTCACCCCTCCACTTT.